This T cell receptor beta chain emerged from a study of cytomegalovirus exposure and HLA in healthy donors. PCR used 60 Vbeta primers and 13 Jbeta primers. Produced via immunoSEQ multiplex PCR; TCRdb's table is partial and in-frame only. The repertoire holds 150,000 or so clones, with 80% as singletons. About this clone: Other DNA sequences in the sample encode the same CDR3.

The CDR3 sequence is 17 residues long. The germline V gene encodes CDR1 SEHNR and CDR2 FQNEAQ (reference sequence). The junction had 3 bases not matched to a gene; V was cut back by 1 base and J by 1 base. This receptor was taken from a woman in her thirties or forties in good health and CMV-seropositive. The V and J genes are TRBV7-9 and TRBJ2-3; 12 bases match TRBD2. The sample comprised PBMCs. CDR3 bases: TGTGCCAGCAGCTTAGAACTAGCGGGAGGAGGCACAGATACGCAGTATTTT. Translating it yields CASSLELAGGGTDTQYF.